This T cell receptor beta chain derives from a study of T cells in Graves' hyperthyroidism and ophthalmopathy. Amplified TCR beta CDR3 regions derived from RNA transcripts. Initially, a first-round RT-PCR of the TCR CDR3 employed the HTBI primer set. MiXCR, applied by TCRdb to the multiplex PCR reads, yields one record per CDR3 protein. Of 500,000 to 550,000 distinct CDR3 sequences detected, more than 20% appear once; the ten largest clones hold about 26%. Findings and caveats of the study: Separating ophthalmopathy from stable hyperthyroidism was achieved by a 13 V-J model.

The germline V and J ends were trimmed by 7 bases and 9 bases, with 22 bases remaining between them. Germline CDR1 is MDHEN and CDR2 is SYDVKM. The CDR3 is 15 residues long. This clonotype was picked up many times. Its antigen is not known. Material: blood. The TCR comes from a man aged 18 to 30 with Graves' hyperthyroidism. The V call is TRBV28, the J call TRBJ1-5; tentative D call: TRBD1 (6 bases). CDR3 amino acids: CASTDVETGSRPQHF. CDR3 in DNA: TGTGCCAGCACCGACGTAGAAACAGGGTCTCGGCCCCAGCATTTT.